Below, 31 T cell receptor beta chains from the same sample are listed, as sequenced in a study of blood T cell repertoires in COVID-19. Using immunoSEQ multiplex PCR, the repertoire was profiled, and TCRdb retains in-frame clones only, with some absent. There are under 300,000 clones in the sample; 88% occur only once, and around 3% lies in the top ten. The source material was PBMCs or T cells enriched from blood (not recorded which). The receptors originated from a woman aged 45 to 65 who had recovered from COVID-19.

This clone was detected only once. This chain joins TRBV5-1 and TRBJ2-5, with D perhaps matching TRBD1 (5 bases). The length of the CDR3 is 15 residues. Trimming removed 2 bases from V and 1 base from J, with 12 bases in between. Germline CDR1 is SGHRS and CDR2 is YFSETQ. CDR3: CASSFGAVGQETQYF. In DNA, the CDR3 is TGCGCCAGCAGCTTTGGGGCAGTCGGCCAAGAGACCCAGTACTTC.

V is TRBV9 and J is TRBJ2-2; 7 bases match TRBD1. This CDR3 has 18 residues. V gave up 3 bases and J gave up 0 bases; unmatched junction bases: 11. CDR1 is SGDLS, CDR2 YYNGEE, per germline. In DNA, the CDR3 is TGTGCCAGCAGCGCGGGACAGTCAATGTTCGCGAACACCGGGGAGCTGTTTTTT. It specifies CASSAGQSMFANTGELFF.

The rearrangement joins TRBV5-1 to TRBJ1-5; D may be TRBD1 (6 bases). With 0 bases removed from V and 3 bases from J, the gap between germline ends came to 10 bases. The length of the CDR3 is 15 residues. Germline values: CDR1 SGHRS, CDR2 YFSETQ. The CDR3 is CASSLAGGPNQPQHF. The CDR3 DNA is TGCGCCAGCAGCTTGGCGGGGGGGCCCAATCAGCCCCAGCATTTT. Variable domain in full (rest from reference TRBV5-1 and TRBJ1-5): KAGVTQTPRYLIKTRGQQVTLSCSPISGHRSVSWYQQTPGQGLQFLFEYFSETQRNKGNFPGRFSGRQFSNSRSEMNVSTLELGDSALYLCASSLAGGPNQPQHFGDGTRLSIL.

The rearrangement uses TRBV21-1 and TRBJ1-5. TRBV21-1 is a known pseudogene. The CDR3 length is 16 residues. In nucleotides, the CDR3 is TGTGCCAGCAGCAAACAGGCGGAGCGGCAAGATCAGCCCCAGCATTTT. This encodes CASSKQAERQDQPQHF.

This clone was found once. The genes are TRBV29-1 and TRBJ1-1; TRBD1 matches 10 bases. Losses at the gene ends were 4 bases for V and 1 base for J; bases not matched to a gene: 0. The CDR3 contains 13 residues. Per germline, CDR1 SQVTM and CDR2 ANQGSEA. The CDR3 DNA is TGCAGCGTTGGGACAGGGGGGAACACTGAAGCTTTCTTT. As protein: CSVGTGGNTEAFF.

The chain carries TRBV19 and TRBJ2-7, with 7 bases fitting TRBD1. Per the germline V gene, CDR1 is LNHDA and CDR2 is SQIVND (reference sequence). This CDR3 contains 14 residues. The V gene end was trimmed by 5 bases and the J gene end by 1 base; junction bases not matched to a gene: 5. CDR3 region: CASSARQGSYEQYF. The CDR3 DNA is TGTGCCAGTAGTGCCCGACAGGGTTCCTACGAGCAGTACTTC.

In its sample, this clone was seen a few times. The V gene is TRBV6-1, the J gene TRBJ1-1; 7 bases line up with TRBD1. The CDR3 runs to 13 residues. With 1 base clipped from V and 10 bases from J, the junction kept 6 bases outside the gene matches. Germline assignment: CDR1 MNHNS and CDR2 SASEGT. CDR3 amino acids: CASSEEVGTVAFF. DNA of the CDR3: TGTGCCAGCAGTGAAGAAGTAGGGACAGTAGCTTTCTTT.

This sequence joins TRBV4-1 and TRBJ1-1; D call uncertain. Looked up from germline, CDR1 is MGHRA and CDR2 is YSYEKL. V was cut by 1 base and J by 2 bases, with 20 bases left in between. CDR3 length: 18 amino acids. CDR3 bases: TGCGCCAGCAGCCAAGCGAGGGCTTCCAACAGCCCCAACACTGAAGCTTTCTTT. It codes for CASSQARASNSPNTEAFF.

The V call is TRBV18, the J call TRBJ1-3; 7 positions match TRBD1. The germline CDR1 and CDR2 sequences are KGHSH and LQKENI. J lost 0 bases, V lost 5 bases, and 4 bases had no gene match. This CDR3 is built from 15 residues. This CDR3 is CASSEGQRSGNTIYF. In DNA form, the CDR3 reads TGTGCCAGCTCAGAGGGACAGCGCTCTGGAAACACCATATATTTT.

The chain combines TRBV30 with TRBJ2-7; 7 bases match TRBD1. V was pared by 2 bases and J by 5 bases, with 6 bases of the junction left unmatched. CDR3 length: 13 residues. Germline V gene sequence: CDR1 GTSNPN, CDR2 SVGIG (reference sequence). CDR3: CAWSRDRVHEQYF. CDR3 sequence (DNA): TGTGCCTGGAGTAGAGACAGGGTCCACGAGCAGTACTTC.

This clone was seen more than once but under ten times. The CDR3 region is CASSTTGGSPLHF. For the CDR3, the DNA is TGTGCCAGCAGCACAACAGGGGGCTCACCCCTCCACTTT. This chain links TRBV7-2 with TRBJ1-6; 9 nucleotides agree with TRBD1. The CDR3 length is 13 residues. Germline assignment: CDR1 SGHTA and CDR2 FQGNSA. The junction had 3 bases not matched to a gene; V was cut back by 5 bases and J by 10 bases.

This clone was seen a single time. The V gene is TRBV10-3, the J gene TRBJ1-1; 7 nucleotides match TRBD1. The germline V gene has CDR1 ENHRY and CDR2 SYGVKD. This CDR3 contains 14 residues. Losses at the gene ends were 4 bases for V and 3 bases for J; bases not matched to a gene: 5. In nucleotides, the CDR3 is TGTGCCATCAGTGTGCGACAGGGCTACACTGAAGCTTTCTTT. Protein: CAISVRQGYTEAFF.

Concerning this clone: The sample contains more than one DNA sequence encoding this CDR3. The rearrangement links TRBV6-5 to TRBJ2-2; 7 bases map to TRBD1. This CDR3 is 15 amino acids long. CDR1 and CDR2 (germline): MNHEY, SVGAGI. V lost 6 bases to trimming and J lost 1 base; unmatched junction nucleotides: 5. CDR3 residues: CASRPGGKNTGELFF. The CDR3 nucleotides are TGTGCCAGCAGACCAGGGGGAAAGAACACCGGGGAGCTGTTTTTT.

J is TRBJ2-5 and V is TRBV13, with TRBD2 matching 9 bases. The CDR3 consists of 15 residues. The ends lost 5 bases at V and 2 bases at J; junction bases unmatched: 6. Germline CDR1 reads PRHDT; CDR2 reads FYEKMQ (reference sequence). This CDR3 is CASSPGLALQETQYF. CDR3 coding DNA: TGTGCCAGCAGCCCAGGACTAGCGCTACAAGAGACCCAGTACTTC.

This chain uses TRBV14 with TRBJ2-7; 8 positions match TRBD2. Germline assignment: CDR1 SGHDN and CDR2 FVKESK. V shed 4 bases and J 4 bases; nucleotides not matched to a gene: 15. The CDR3 has 17 amino acids. In DNA form, the CDR3 reads TGTGCCAGCAGCCCGACCTCACGACTAGCGAAAGTGTACGAGCAGTACTTC. Amino acid sequence: CASSPTSRLAKVYEQYF. The complete variable domain, with remaining parts taken from reference TRBV14 and TRBJ2-7, reads EAGVTQFPSHSVIEKGQTVTLRCDPISGHDNLYWYRRVMGKEIKFLLHFVKESKQDESGMPNNRFLAERTGGTYSTLKVQPAELEDSGVYFCASSPTSRLAKVYEQYFGPGTRLTVT.

The rearrangement links TRBV5-1 to TRBJ2-1; 9 positions agree with TRBD2. Trimming cost V 0 bases and J 3 bases; bases outside gene matches: 1. The CDR3 runs to 15 residues. Germline V gene sequence: CDR1 SGHRS, CDR2 YFSETQ. DNA of the CDR3: TGCGCCAGCAGCTTGGTTAGCGGGAGCTACAATGAGCAGTTCTTC. This codes for CASSLVSGSYNEQFF.

This chain uses TRBV19 with TRBJ2-5, with 10 bases identical to TRBD2. Germline V gene data show CDR1 as LNHDA and CDR2 as SQIVND (reference sequence). The CDR3 has 18 amino acids. V trimming: 8 bases; J trimming: 0 bases; junction bases outside the gene matches: 15. CDR3 DNA sequence: TGTGCCAGTGGGGGCAGGACTAGCGGAGATTTCTACCAAGAGACCCAGTACTTC. Translation: CASGGRTSGDFYQETQYF. The whole variable domain, filled in from reference TRBV19 and TRBJ2-5, reads DGGITQSPKYLFRKEGQNVTLSCEQNLNHDAMYWYRQDPGQGLRLIYYSQIVNDFQKGDIAEGYSVSREKKESFPLTVTSAQKNPTAFYLCASGGRTSGDFYQETQYFGPGTRLLVL.

The chain links TRBV5-6 to TRBJ1-3, with D possibly TRBD1 on 6 matching bases. CDR3 size: 16 residues. The germline V and J ends were trimmed by 4 bases and 4 bases, with 18 bases remaining between them. Germline V gene sequence: CDR1 SGHDT, CDR2 YYEEEE. The CDR3 is CASSLRTAETGNTIYF. The CDR3 DNA sequence: TGTGCCAGCAGCCTCCGGACAGCGGAAACCGGAAACACCATATATTTT.

The chain combines TRBV18 with TRBJ2-4, with 7 bases aligning to TRBD1. V gave up 5 bases and J gave up 3 bases; unmatched junction bases: 10. CDR3 size: 16 residues. The germline CDR1 and CDR2 sequences are KGHSH and LQKENI. The DNA of the CDR3 is TGTGCCAGCTCAGACTCGACAGGGTTCGTCAAAAACATTCAGTACTTC. Protein product: CASSDSTGFVKNIQYF.

The gene calls are TRBV19 and TRBJ2-7, with D possibly being TRBD1 (6 bases). The CDR3 is 15 amino acids. Per germline, CDR1 LNHDA and CDR2 SQIVND (reference sequence). The V end was cut by 6 bases, the J end by 1 base, with 16 bases between. In DNA form, the CDR3 reads TGTGCCAGTAGAAGAGACACGACAGGTTCCTACGAGCAGTACTTC. This translates into CASRRDTTGSYEQYF.

The J gene is TRBJ1-1, the V gene TRBV30; 8 bases line up with TRBD1. The J segment lost 0 bases and the V segment lost 0 bases, leaving 9 bases of the junction unmatched. From germline, CDR1 is GTSNPN and CDR2 SVGIG (reference sequence). The CDR3 loop spans 17 amino acids. This chain's CDR3 is CAWSVRDRYTLNTEAFF. CDR3 nucleotides: TGTGCCTGGAGTGTCCGGGACAGGTACACCCTGAACACTGAAGCTTTCTTT.

This clone was counted between two and nine times. The DNA for the CDR3 is TGTGCCAGCAGCTTAGTTTCCGGGGGAAGTCAGCCCCAGCATTTT. Translation: CASSLVSGGSQPQHF. The rearrangement joins TRBV7-2 to TRBJ1-5, with a tentative D call TRBD1 (5 bases). The CDR3 runs to 15 residues. Germline V CDR1 and CDR2: SGHTA, FQGNSA. V was trimmed by 1 base and J by 6 bases, leaving 13 bases between them.

J is TRBJ1-3 and V is TRBV4-2, with D possibly TRBD1 on 5 matching bases. The CDR3 extends over 14 amino acids. Germline V gene lookup returns CDR1 LGHNA and CDR2 YNFKEQ. The V and J ends lost 5 bases and 4 bases respectively, with 12 bases between them. The DNA for the CDR3 is TGTGCCAGCAGCGACCGACAGACAGGAAACACCATATATTTT. It is translated as CASSDRQTGNTIYF.

This chain connects TRBV6-5 to TRBJ1-1, with TRBD1 as a possible D gene (5 bases). CDR3 length: 13 residues. Germline CDR1 reads MNHEY; CDR2 reads SVGAGI. Trimming cost V 9 bases and J 4 bases, with 15 bases left between them. CDR3 loop: CASVQVDPTEAFF. The CDR3 DNA reads as TGTGCCAGTGTACAGGTGGACCCCACTGAAGCTTTCTTT.

V gene TRBV10-3 combines with J gene TRBJ1-2; maybe TRBD1 (5 bases). There are 13 residues in the CDR3. The germline V gene has CDR1 ENHRY and CDR2 SYGVKD. V was cut by 3 bases and J by 8 bases, with 13 bases left in between. CDR3 sequence reads: CAISESGGYGYTF. CDR3 coding DNA: TGTGCCATCAGTGAAAGCGGGGGGTACGGCTACACCTTC.

The chain couples TRBV24-1 to TRBJ2-1; tentative D call: TRBD1 (5 bases). The CDR3 contains 16 residues. V was trimmed by 4 bases and J by 0 bases, leaving 12 bases between them. Per the germline V gene, CDR1 is KGHDR and CDR2 is SFDVKD. CDR3 protein: CATSELQASSYNEQFF. The CDR3 region has the DNA TGTGCCACCAGTGAACTACAGGCTAGCTCCTACAATGAGCAGTTCTTC.

The chain couples TRBV7-2 to TRBJ1-2; no firm D call. V was trimmed by 1 base and J by 8 bases, leaving 29 bases between them. Germline V CDR1 and CDR2: SGHTA, FQGNSA. There are 19 residues in the CDR3. The CDR3 DNA follows: TGTGCCAGCAGCTTAGGCCCCCGTACAGCCCAGAGTGATAAGGTGGGCTACACCTTC. Its translation is CASSLGPRTAQSDKVGYTF.

V usage is TRBV4-3 and J usage is TRBJ2-3; 10 positions agree with TRBD2. Trimming cost V 0 bases and J 5 bases; bases outside gene matches: 2. The length of the CDR3 is 15 residues. Germline CDR1 LGHNA, CDR2 YSLEER. Written as DNA, the CDR3 is TGCGCCAGCAGCCAAGAGCTAGCGGGAGTAGATACGCAGTATTTT. Protein sequence: CASSQELAGVDTQYF.

This clone has a single count. This sequence joins TRBV2 and TRBJ2-7, with TRBD1 matching 8 bases. Per the germline V gene, CDR1 is SNHLY and CDR2 is FYNNEI. This CDR3 spans 14 amino acids. The ends lost 6 bases at V and 3 bases at J; junction bases unmatched: 7. CDR3 loop: CASRPGQAIYEQYF. For the CDR3, the DNA is TGTGCCAGCAGGCCGGGACAGGCGATCTACGAGCAGTACTTC.

CDR3 sequence reads: CASSKELARRDYEQYF. The CDR3 DNA sequence: TGTGCCAGCAGCAAAGAGCTAGCGCGTCGTGATTACGAGCAGTACTTC. The V and J genes are TRBV21-1 and TRBJ2-7; the listed D gene, TRBD2, was not tested against the DNA. TRBV21-1 represents a pseudogene. The CDR3 sequence is 16 residues long.

This sequence joins TRBV5-1 and TRBJ2-7; the match to TRBD1 covers 8 bases. CDR1 SGHRS and CDR2 YFSETQ come from the germline V gene. V lost 2 bases to trimming and J lost 4 bases; unmatched junction nucleotides: 5. The CDR3 sequence is 14 residues long. For the CDR3, the DNA is TGCGCCAGCAGCTTAGGACAGGGAAAGTACGAGCAGTACTTC. Protein: CASSLGQGKYEQYF. The full variable domain, with the rest looked up from reference TRBV5-1 and TRBJ2-7, is KAGVTQTPRYLIKTRGQQVTLSCSPISGHRSVSWYQQTPGQGLQFLFEYFSETQRNKGNFPGRFSGRQFSNSRSEMNVSTLELGDSALYLCASSLGQGKYEQYFGPGTRLTVT.